This record concerns one TCR beta chain sequence. The record originates from a study of T cells in Graves' hyperthyroidism and ophthalmopathy. V was shortened by 2 bases and J by 6 bases, with 11 bases between the two germline ends. Germline-derived CDR1 and CDR2 are SEHNR and FQNEAQ (reference sequence). This CDR3 has 13 amino acids. Amplified regions were TCR beta CDR3 sequences from RNA transcripts. The primer set for the first-round RT-PCR of the TCR CDR3 was HTBI. TCRdb redid the calling of the multiplex PCR reads with MiXCR, one entry per CDR3 protein. Of around 450,000 distinct CDR3 sequences listed, around 16% are singletons.

The rearrangement links TRBV7-9 to TRBJ2-7; D is unclear. The origin of this receptor is a woman under 30 with Graves' hyperthyroidism. Sequencing used blood. The CDR3 nucleotides read TGTGCCAGCAGCTTATCCTTGGTGGCCGAGCAGTACTTC. Translating it yields CASSLSLVAEQYF.